These 7 T cell receptor beta chains were sequenced from one sample in a study of control samples from healthy donors and cancer patients. TCRdb keeps only in-frame clones here, not all; method: immunoSEQ multiplex PCR. The repertoire holds 100,000 or so clones, with roughly four fifths as singletons. The sequencing sample was made of blood. The source is a woman in her sixties in good health.

This rearrangement joins TRBV7-7 to TRBJ2-3; TRBD2 agrees at 8 bases. The CDR3 sequence is 14 residues long. Germline lookup yields CDR1 SSHAT and CDR2 FNYEAQ (reference sequence). The CDR3 protein is CASSPGLVPDTQYF. The CDR3 DNA follows: TGTGCTAGCTCCCCGGGACTAGTTCCAGATACGCAGTATTTT.

About this clone: The junction departs from the called germline gene at one end, perhaps through a read error. The V and J genes are TRBV28 and TRBJ2-2; 7 positions match TRBD2. CDR1 is MDHEN and CDR2 is SYDVKM in the germline V gene. The CDR3 is made up of 16 amino acids. CDR3 bases: TGTGCCAGCAGGCCTCCCGTAGGGGACTACACCTGGGAGCTGTTTTTT. Translating gives CASRPPVGDYTWELFF.

The chain uses TRBV6-6 and TRBJ1-1; TRBD1 might be the D (5 bases). Germline assignment: CDR1 MNHNY and CDR2 SVGAGI (reference sequence). V lost 7 bases, J lost 0 bases, and 12 bases lay in between. There are 14 residues in the CDR3. The DNA of the CDR3 is TGTGCCAGCACCCCGGGGGGGGTGAACACTGAAGCTTTCTTT. The encoded protein is CASTPGGVNTEAFF.

This clone occurred a few times. The chain combines TRBV10-2 with TRBJ1-1; 8 bases agree with TRBD1. This CDR3 comprises 14 residues. Germline V lookup: CDR1 WSHSY, CDR2 SAAADI. Germline trimming cut 3 bases from V and 3 bases from J; bases unmatched to any gene: 3. The CDR3 region has the DNA TGCGCCAGCAGTGAACAGGGGGTATACACTGAAGCTTTCTTT. Translating it yields CASSEQGVYTEAFF.

V is TRBV19 and J is TRBJ1-1; 10 bases agree with TRBD1. CDR3 size: 20 residues. Germline CDR1 is LNHDA and CDR2 is SQIVND (reference sequence). V shed 4 bases, J shed 5 bases, and the junction held 22 bases outside the gene matches. The CDR3 DNA sequence: TGTGCCAGTAGTAATAGGGGTGGGTGGTTGACAGGGGGCTCGGGGACTGAAGCTTTCTTT. This encodes CASSNRGGWLTGGSGTEAFF.

The chain links TRBV4-1 to TRBJ2-3; the match to TRBD2 covers 10 bases. V shed 0 bases, J shed 3 bases, and the junction held 12 bases outside the gene matches. This CDR3 comprises 19 residues. Germline V gene lookup returns CDR1 MGHRA and CDR2 YSYEKL. As DNA, the CDR3 is TGCGCCAGCAGCCAAGATCCCCCGAGAACTAGCGGGAAGACAGATACGCAGTATTTT. Its translation: CASSQDPPRTSGKTDTQYF.

This chain connects TRBV6-5 to TRBJ1-4, with D tentatively TRBD1 (6 bases). The CDR3 contains 15 residues. Trimming stripped 0 bases from V and 4 bases from J, with 9 bases between. The germline gives CDR1 MNHEY, CDR2 SVGAGI. The CDR3 protein is CASSYSTGLNEKLFF. The CDR3 region has the DNA TGTGCCAGCAGTTACTCGACAGGCCTTAATGAAAAACTGTTTTTT.